Below, 7 T cell receptor beta chains from the same sample are listed, as sequenced in a study of cytomegalovirus exposure and HLA in healthy donors (TCRdb year 2017). The method was the immunoSEQ multiplex PCR assay. For the multiplex PCR, a mixture combining 60 forward primers for TCR Vbeta segments and 13 reverse primers for TCR Jbeta segments was used. TCRdb took this table from immuneACCESS and kept in-frame rearrangements with V and J called. Such tables lack part of the clones; where checked against another copy, unresolved V genes explain under half of the gap, and the rest is unexplained. Here the sample has under 200,000 clones; around 79% occur a single time. The top ten clonotypes cover 3% to 3.5% of the sample. The sequencing sample was made of PBMCs. These receptors were collected from a woman aged 40 to 55 in good health and CMV-seronegative.

The chain is built from TRBV19 and TRBJ1-1; TRBD1 matches 8 bases. After removal of 3 bases from V and 2 bases from J, the junction contained 8 bases not matched to a gene. CDR3 length: 16 amino acids. Germline V gives CDR1 LNHDA, CDR2 SQIVND (reference sequence). CDR3 sequence reads: CASSMNHGQGNTEAFF. CDR3 DNA sequence: TGTGCCAGTAGTATGAATCACGGACAGGGAAACACTGAAGCTTTCTTT.

V and J are TRBV5-1 and TRBJ2-4, with 7 bases aligning to TRBD1. The CDR3 contains 15 residues. V was clipped by 3 bases and J by 2 bases; unmatched bases: 5. From germline, CDR1 is SGHRS and CDR2 YFSETQ. The CDR3 protein is CASSYSGGSKNIQYF. The CDR3 DNA follows: TGCGCCAGCAGCTACTCAGGGGGATCCAAAAACATTCAGTACTTC.

The CDR3 protein is CASSYSVADEETQYF. CDR3 bases: TGTGCCAGCAGTTACTCAGTAGCAGATGAAGAGACCCAGTACTTC. This chain links TRBV6-5 with TRBJ2-5; D is ambiguous. CDR3 length equals 15 residues. The V gene's germline CDR1 is MNHEY and CDR2 SVGAGI. The V and J ends lost 0 bases and 3 bases respectively, with 11 bases between them.

The chain couples TRBV5-6 to TRBJ1-2; D unresolved. V lost 0 bases and J 6 bases, leaving 9 bases between the germline ends. The CDR3 contains 13 residues. Per the germline V gene, CDR1 is SGHDT and CDR2 is YYEEEE. CDR3 protein: CASSLDTVDGYTF. DNA for the CDR3: TGTGCCAGCAGCTTGGATACAGTCGATGGCTACACCTTC.

The rearrangement links TRBV7-3 to TRBJ1-6; 7 positions match TRBD1. V lost 5 bases and J lost 6; bases outside the gene matches: 7. The CDR3 extends over 15 amino acids. CDR1 and CDR2 from the germline V gene are SGHTA and FQGTGA. The CDR3, as DNA: TGTGCCAGCAGCCTCACGGACAGGATTAATTCACCCCTCCACTTT. It yields the protein CASSLTDRINSPLHF.

The chain employs TRBV5-1 and TRBJ2-3; 14 nucleotides match TRBD2. The CDR3 extends over 16 amino acids. Germline CDR1 reads SGHRS; CDR2 reads YFSETQ. Germline trimming cut 4 bases from V and 4 bases from J; bases unmatched to any gene: 5. CDR3 bases: TGCGCCAGCAGCCTACAGGGACTAGCGGGGGCAGATACGCAGTATTTT. Encoded protein: CASSLQGLAGADTQYF.

The chain couples TRBV6-1 to TRBJ1-2, with D possibly TRBD1 on 6 matching bases. The V gene lost 8 bases and the J gene lost 2 bases, with 6 bases spanning the gap. The germline V gene has CDR1 MNHNS and CDR2 SASEGT. CDR3 length equals 11 residues. The CDR3 is CASGQNYGYTF. The DNA of the CDR3 is TGTGCCAGCGGACAGAACTATGGCTACACCTTC.